This T cell receptor (beta chain) was found in a study of radiation and T cells in renal cell carcinoma. Findings and limits, study-wide: From baseline, blood top tumor clonotypes peaked at 2 weeks post-radiation.

Generated by immunoSEQ multiplex PCR, the TCRdb table keeps only in-frame clones and is missing some. The repertoire has 70,000 to 100,000 clones, approximately 83% of them found once; the top ten carry 20% to 25%. The time point denotes: blood 2 weeks post-SBRT. The sample's treatment: 15 Gy SBRT to primary tumor, nephrectomy 4 weeks later. This renal cell carcinoma was of the clear cell type. Notes on this clone: Its antigen is undetermined.

With V trimmed by 2 bases and J by 9 bases, 2 bases remained unmatched. CDR1 and CDR2 from the germline V gene are SGHTA and FQGNSA. CDR3 size: 13 residues. The sequences come from blood, collected from a patient whose treatment included radiotherapy and nephrectomy. The rearrangement joins TRBV7-2 to TRBJ2-1; the match to TRBD1 covers 9 bases. The clonotype originates from a woman between 45 and 60 years old with renal cell carcinoma. The DNA of the CDR3 is TGTGCCAGCAGCTTATCGACAGGGGGTGAGCAGTTCTTC. Translated: CASSLSTGGEQFF.